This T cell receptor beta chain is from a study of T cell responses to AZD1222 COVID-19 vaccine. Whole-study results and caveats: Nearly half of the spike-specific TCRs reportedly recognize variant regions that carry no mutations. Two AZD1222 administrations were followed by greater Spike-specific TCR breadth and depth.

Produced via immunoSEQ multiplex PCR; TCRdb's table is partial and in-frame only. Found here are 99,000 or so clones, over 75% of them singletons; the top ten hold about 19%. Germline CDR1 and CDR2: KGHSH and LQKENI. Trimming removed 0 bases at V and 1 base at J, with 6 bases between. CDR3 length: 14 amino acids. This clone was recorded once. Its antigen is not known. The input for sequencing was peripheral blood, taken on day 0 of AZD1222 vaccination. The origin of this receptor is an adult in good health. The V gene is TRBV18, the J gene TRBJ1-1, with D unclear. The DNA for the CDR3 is TGTGCCAGCTCACCACCCGGATGGAACACTGAAGCTTTCTTT. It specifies CASSPPGWNTEAFF.